The clone carrying this T cell receptor beta chain was observed a single time. Both 60 Vbeta primers and 13 Jbeta primers went into the PCR. This table comes from immunoSEQ multiplex PCR, and its TCRdb copy is limited to in-frame clones, with some not included. The repertoire holds some 150,000 clones, approximately 87% seen once, with roughly 5.2% in the top ten. The data originate from a study of cytomegalovirus exposure and HLA in healthy donors. V lost 5 bases and J lost 4; bases outside the gene matches: 5. CDR1 SGHTA and CDR2 FQGNSA come from the germline V gene. The CDR3 consists of 15 residues.

The sequenced sample consisted of PBMCs. The TCR originated in a young woman in good health and CMV-seronegative. The chain couples TRBV7-2 to TRBJ2-2, with TRBD1 identical over 9 bases. The CDR3, as DNA: TGTGCCAGCAGCACAGGGACAGGGACCACCGGGGAGCTGTTTTTT. This codes for CASSTGTGTTGELFF.